The 29 T cell receptor beta chains below all came from one sample that was sequenced in a study of blood T cells in healthy people across ages. With a J-beta primer mix and a sample-barcoded 5' primer, a second PCR ran about 6 to 11 cycles. TCRdb reanalysed the 5' RACE reads using MiXCR and keeps one entry per CDR3 protein. Here the sample spans around 1.5 million distinct CDR3 sequences, 30% to 35% being singletons. The sequenced sample consisted of blood. The receptors derive from a woman aged 25-40 years in good health.

The chain is built from TRBV15 and TRBJ2-7; D assignment may be TRBD1 or TRBD2 (6 bases each). Germline CDR1 is LNHNV and CDR2 is YYDKDF (reference sequence). The CDR3 consists of 15 residues. Between the trimmed V and J ends, which lost 5 bases and 2 bases, there was a span of 16 bases. This CDR3 reads CATSWGAVGTYEQYF. Written as DNA, the CDR3 is TGTGCCACCAGCTGGGGGGCAGTGGGAACCTACGAGCAGTACTTC.

The rearrangement joins TRBV12-3 or TRBV12-4 to TRBJ2-3; 8 positions match TRBD2. V lost 4 bases, J lost 5 bases, and 11 bases stayed unmatched. The CDR3 contains 16 residues. CDR3 nucleotide sequence: TGTGCCAGCAGTTCTAACGGGGGGGCCTCGGTAGATACGCAGTATTTT. It codes for CASSSNGGASVDTQYF.

In this sample, this clonotype turned up once. This may stem from a read error, because a much larger clone lies one nucleotide away. V usage is TRBV29-1 and J usage is TRBJ2-1; 8 positions match TRBD1. V was pared by 7 bases and J by 1 base, with 21 bases of the junction left unmatched. Germline CDR1 and CDR2: SQVTM and ANQGSEA. The CDR3 has 19 residues. The CDR3 spells CSDFGVGTGREMSYNEQFF. The CDR3 DNA reads TGCAGCGACTTCGGGGTGGGGACAGGTCGGGAAATGTCCTACAATGAGCAGTTCTTC.

The CDR3 protein is CASSVDLNSYNEQYF. CDR3 in DNA: TGTGCCAGCAGCGTAGATCTTAACTCCTACAATGAGCAGTACTTC. The chain combines TRBV9 with TRBJ2-1; unclear D gene. The J call is uncertain, as TRBJ2-7 better fits the DNA end. The CDR3 loop spans 15 amino acids. In germline, CDR1 is SGDLS, CDR2 YYNGEE.

A remark on this clonotype: It may be a read error: a sequence one base away is much more abundant. The chain is built from TRBV6-4 and TRBJ2-6; unclear D gene. Germline assignment: CDR1 MRHNA and CDR2 SNTAGT. The CDR3 length is 12 residues. The CDR3 protein is CVRTSGANVLTF. CDR3 nucleotide sequence: TGTGTCAGGACCTCTGGGGCCAACGTCCTGACTTTC.

J is TRBJ2-1 and V is TRBV12-3 or TRBV12-4; 10 nucleotides line up with TRBD2. J gave up 1 base and V 4 bases, and 10 bases lay outside the gene matches. The CDR3 is made up of 18 amino acids. CDR3 amino acids: CASSWASGGARSYNEQFF. CDR3 bases: TGTGCCAGCAGTTGGGCCAGCGGGGGGGCCAGGTCCTACAATGAGCAGTTCTTC.

This clonotype was counted only a few times. This chain connects TRBV4-1 to TRBJ2-7, with 13 bases identical to TRBD2. Germline loops: CDR1 MGHRA, CDR2 YSYEKL. Trimming removed 1 base from V and 0 bases from J; junction bases left unmatched: 0. The CDR3 totals 16 residues. CDR3 protein: CASSQGTSGGSYEQYF. The CDR3, as DNA: TGCGCCAGCAGCCAAGGGACTAGCGGGGGCTCCTACGAGCAGTACTTC.

This clonotype has only a few counts. V usage is TRBV28 and J usage is TRBJ2-7; 11 nucleotides match TRBD2. V gave up 6 bases and J gave up 0 bases; unmatched junction bases: 16. Germline loops: CDR1 MDHEN, CDR2 SYDVKM. The CDR3 runs to 19 residues. The CDR3 nucleotides are TGTGCCAGCAGCCTATCCCCAGTGTACGGACTAGCGGGCTCCTACGAGCAGTACTTC. It translates to CASSLSPVYGLAGSYEQYF.

The rearrangement joins TRBV7-3 to TRBJ2-3; D is unclear. The CDR3 is 13 amino acids. The ends were cut back, 8 bases at V and 4 bases at J, with 13 bases in the middle. Per the germline V gene, CDR1 is SGHTA and CDR2 is FQGTGA. This CDR3 is CASGVGRADTQYF. The CDR3 DNA reads as TGTGCCAGCGGGGTTGGTAGGGCAGATACGCAGTATTTT.

The genes are TRBV20-1 and TRBJ1-1; no reliable D call. V was cut by 4 bases and J by 1 base, with 10 bases left in between. The CDR3 covers 13 residues. The V gene's germline CDR1 is DFQATT and CDR2 SNEGSKA (reference sequence). CDR3: CSAKRIPNTEAFF. CDR3 bases: TGCAGTGCTAAAAGGATACCGAACACTGAAGCTTTCTTT.

The J gene is TRBJ2-3, the V gene TRBV7-3; D tentatively fits TRBD1 or TRBD2 (5 bases each). Trimming stripped 1 base from V and 3 bases from J, with 11 bases between. The CDR3 is 15 amino acids. The germline V gene has CDR1 SGHTA and CDR2 FQGTGA. CDR3 region: CASSLNGRETDTQYF. CDR3 in DNA: TGTGCCAGCAGCTTAAATGGCAGGGAGACAGATACGCAGTATTTT.

The rearrangement uses TRBV20-1 and TRBJ2-1, with D possibly being TRBD1 (6 bases). Germline V gene sequence: CDR1 DFQATT, CDR2 SNEGSKA (reference sequence). CDR3 length equals 18 residues. The germline V and J ends were trimmed by 0 bases and 2 bases, with 20 bases remaining between them. Written as DNA, the CDR3 is TGCAGTGCTAGAGATTGGGGGCGTGCGACGGGCCCCTACAATGAGCAGTTCTTC. Its translation: CSARDWGRATGPYNEQFF.

Many counts were recorded for this clonotype. The chain employs TRBV3-1 and TRBJ1-2; tentatively, D is TRBD1 (5 bases). Germline-derived CDR1 and CDR2 are LGHDT and YNNKEL (reference sequence). This CDR3 contains 12 residues. V shed 3 bases and J shed 5 bases, with 7 bases lying between them. This CDR3 reads CASSQGVYGYTF. In DNA form, the CDR3 reads TGTGCCAGCAGCCAGGGGGTATATGGCTACACCTTC.

This clonotype was detected only a few times. The chain employs TRBV4-1 and TRBJ2-2, with TRBD1 matching over 9 bases. Looked up from germline, CDR1 is MGHRA and CDR2 is YSYEKL. J lost 5 bases, V lost 1 base, and 11 bases had no gene match. The length of the CDR3 is 18 residues. This CDR3 is CASSQALLGQGTTGELFF. CDR3 DNA: TGCGCCAGCAGCCAAGCGCTTCTAGGACAGGGGACTACCGGGGAGCTGTTTTTT.

This clonotype was picked up one time. The chain carries TRBV10-3 and TRBJ2-3, with 10 positions matching TRBD2. Germline V gives CDR1 ENHRY, CDR2 SYGVKD. Losses at the gene ends were 5 bases for V and 2 bases for J; bases not matched to a gene: 4. The length of the CDR3 is 15 residues. In nucleotides, the CDR3 is TGTGCCATCAGTAGGCTAGCGGGGGACACAGATACGCAGTATTTT. It yields the protein CAISRLAGDTDTQYF.

V gene TRBV3-1 combines with J gene TRBJ2-5; D is ambiguous. The V end lost 1 base, the J end lost 3 bases, and 12 bases lay between the germline ends. Germline V lookup: CDR1 LGHDT, CDR2 YNNKEL (reference sequence). CDR3 length: 15 residues. CDR3 sequence (DNA): TGTGCCAGCAGCCAAGGGAATGGCATCGAAGAGACCCAGTACTTC. Encoded protein: CASSQGNGIEETQYF.

A note on this clonotype: A clone one base away is much larger, so this may be a read error. V usage is TRBV29-1 and J usage is TRBJ2-7; perhaps TRBD2 as D (5 bases). Germline CDR1 reads SQVTM; CDR2 reads ANQGSEA. The CDR3 loop spans 13 amino acids. The CDR3 is CSVEGLTTYEQYF. Here the CDR3 DNA reads TGCAGCGTCGAAGGACTTACCACCTACGAGCAGTACTTC.

This clonotype showed up just a few times. The chain is built from TRBV7-2 and TRBJ2-1, with D possibly matching TRBD1 (6 bases). Germline CDR1 SGHTA, CDR2 FQGNSA. Trimming cost V 2 bases and J 8 bases, with 16 bases left between them. This CDR3 spans 15 amino acids. The CDR3 sequence is CASSLRGRASDEQFF. The CDR3, as DNA: TGTGCCAGCAGCTTAAGGGGGAGAGCGTCGGATGAGCAGTTCTTC.

This clonotype has a handful of counts. The rearrangement joins TRBV11-2 to TRBJ2-1, with D perhaps TRBD2 (5 bases). The V end lost 5 bases, the J end lost 4 bases, and 15 bases lay between the germline ends. This CDR3 contains 15 residues. The germline CDR1 and CDR2 sequences are SGHAT and FQNNGV. The CDR3 DNA follows: TGTGCCAGCAGCGTGGTGGGGTGGAGGTACAATGAGCAGTTCTTC. It encodes CASSVVGWRYNEQFF.

This chain joins TRBV20-1 and TRBJ1-2; the D is unclear. Germline loops: CDR1 DFQATT, CDR2 SNEGSKA (reference sequence). There are 14 residues in the CDR3. V dropped 7 bases and J dropped 0 bases, with 15 bases sitting between them. The CDR3 sequence is CSVVDPTTNYGYTF. DNA for the CDR3: TGCAGTGTCGTAGACCCCACAACTAACTATGGCTACACCTTC.

This clonotype was detected only a few times. The rearrangement links TRBV2 to TRBJ1-2, with a possible D match to TRBD1 (5 bases). The V end lost 1 base, the J end lost 1 base, and 7 bases lay between the germline ends. The germline gives CDR1 SNHLY, CDR2 FYNNEI. CDR3 length: 14 amino acids. In nucleotides, the CDR3 is TGTGCCAGCAGTGAAGTGACAGATAACTATGGCTACACCTTC. Translating gives CASSEVTDNYGYTF. The whole variable domain, filled in from reference TRBV2 and TRBJ1-2, reads EPEVTQTPSHQVTQMGQEVILRCVPISNHLYFYWYRQILGQKVEFLVSFYNNEISEKSEIFDDQFSVERPDGSNFTLKIRSTKLEDSAMYFCASSEVTDNYGYTFGSGTRLTVV.

Regarding this clonotype: The junction differs from germline at one of its ends, possibly a read error. The chain has TRBV3-1 and TRBJ2-7, with D maybe TRBD2 (6 bases). Germline CDR1 reads LGHDT; CDR2 reads YNNKEL (reference sequence). The CDR3 has 15 amino acids. CDR3 bases: TGTGCCAGCAGCCCAACTAGCACGAGCTCCTACAAGCAGTACTTC. Translation gives CASSPTSTSSYKQYF.

In its sample, this clonotype was seen a few times. The genes are TRBV5-4 and TRBJ2-4, with D perhaps matching TRBD1 (5 bases). The last part of the DNA fits TRBJ2-7 better; the J call may be wrong. CDR3 length equals 16 residues. From germline, CDR1 is SGHNT and CDR2 YYREEE (reference sequence). The DNA for the CDR3 is TGTGCCAGCAGCTTCAGGACACCTAGGGGTACCTACGAGCAGTACTTC. Translating it yields CASSFRTPRGTYEQYF.

The V and J genes are TRBV5-1 and TRBJ2-6, with D tentatively TRBD1 (6 bases). This CDR3 has 17 amino acids. Germline assignment: CDR1 SGHRS and CDR2 YFSETQ. The V gene lost 2 bases and the J gene lost 0 bases, with 12 bases spanning the gap. The DNA for the CDR3 is TGCGCCAGCAGCTTAAACGGACAGCACTCTGGGGCCAACGTCCTGACTTTC. Translating gives CASSLNGQHSGANVLTF.

This clonotype was picked up a small number of times. The chain joins TRBV6-1 to TRBJ2-2; D not certain. CDR1 and CDR2 from the germline V gene are MNHNS and SASEGT. CDR3 length: 14 amino acids. Trimming removed 5 bases from V and 4 bases from J, with 11 bases in between. As DNA, the CDR3 is TGTGCCAGCAGTCAGGACCTAATCACCGGGGAGCTGTTTTTT. This sequence encodes CASSQDLITGELFF.

In this sample, this clonotype turned up a few times. The rearrangement links TRBV12-3 or TRBV12-4 to TRBJ2-3, with 7 nucleotides matching TRBD1. The CDR3 is 16 residues long. The ends lost 2 bases at V and 0 bases at J; junction bases unmatched: 5. For the CDR3, the DNA is TGTGCCAGCAGTTTATGGACAGGCGGGAGCACAGATACGCAGTATTTT. It is translated as CASSLWTGGSTDTQYF.

The sample holds many counts of this clonotype. This chain links TRBV7-9 with TRBJ1-2; 7 bases line up with TRBD1. Unmatched junction bases numbered 8, after V lost 6 bases and J lost 7 bases. Germline V gene sequence: CDR1 SEHNR, CDR2 FQNEAQ (reference sequence). The CDR3 is 13 residues long. The CDR3 sequence is CASSPTGVRGYTF. In DNA, the CDR3 is TGTGCCAGCAGTCCTACAGGGGTTCGTGGCTACACCTTC.

The chain couples TRBV21-1 to TRBJ2-3; the tabulated D call, TRBD2, remains unverified against the DNA. TRBV21-1 is classified as a pseudogene. CDR3 length equals 18 residues. The CDR3 nucleotides are TGTGCCAGCAGCAAAGTGGTAGCGGGAGGGCCAAGTACAGGTACGCAGTATTTT. Translating gives CASSKVVAGGPSTGTQYF.

The chain recombines TRBV2 with TRBJ2-1, with 8 positions matching TRBD2. The ends lost 7 bases at V and 4 bases at J; junction bases unmatched: 3. This CDR3 region has 13 residues. Germline CDR1 is SNHLY and CDR2 is FYNNEI. The CDR3 DNA follows: TGTGCCAGCATCCCTAGCGGGTACAATGAGCAGTTCTTC. It encodes CASIPSGYNEQFF.